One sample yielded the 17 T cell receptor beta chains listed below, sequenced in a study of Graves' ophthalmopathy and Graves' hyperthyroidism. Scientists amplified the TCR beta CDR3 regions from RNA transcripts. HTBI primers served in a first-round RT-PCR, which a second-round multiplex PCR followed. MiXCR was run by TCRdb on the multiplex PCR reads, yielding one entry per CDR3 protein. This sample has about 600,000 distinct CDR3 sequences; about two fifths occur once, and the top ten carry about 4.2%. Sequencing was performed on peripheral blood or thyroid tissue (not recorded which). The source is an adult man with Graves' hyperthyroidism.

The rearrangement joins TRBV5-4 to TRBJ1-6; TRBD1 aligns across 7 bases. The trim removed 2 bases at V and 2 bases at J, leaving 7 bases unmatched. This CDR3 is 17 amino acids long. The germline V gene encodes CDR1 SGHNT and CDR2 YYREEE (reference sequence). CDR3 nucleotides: TGTGCCAGCAGCTTACTTCAAGGGGGCGCCTATAATTCACCCCTCCACTTT. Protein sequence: CASSLLQGGAYNSPLHF.

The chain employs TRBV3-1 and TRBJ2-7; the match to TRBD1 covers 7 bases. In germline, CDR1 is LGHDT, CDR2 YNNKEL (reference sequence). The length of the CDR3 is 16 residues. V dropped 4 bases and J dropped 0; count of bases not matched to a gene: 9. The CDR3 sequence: CASSLRQGLNSYEQYF. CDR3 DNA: TGTGCCAGCAGCCTGAGACAGGGCCTAAACTCCTACGAGCAGTACTTC.

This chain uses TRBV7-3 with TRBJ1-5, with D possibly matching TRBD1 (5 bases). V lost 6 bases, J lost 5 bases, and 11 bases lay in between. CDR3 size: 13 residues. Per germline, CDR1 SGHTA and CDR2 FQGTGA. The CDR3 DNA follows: TGTGCCAGCAGGAAACTAGGGGATCAGCCCCAGCATTTT. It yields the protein CASRKLGDQPQHF.

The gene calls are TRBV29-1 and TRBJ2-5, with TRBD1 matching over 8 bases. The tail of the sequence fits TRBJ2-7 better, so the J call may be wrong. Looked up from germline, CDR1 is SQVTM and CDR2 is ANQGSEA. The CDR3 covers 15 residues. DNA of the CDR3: TGCAGCGTTGAAGTAGAGACAGGGGCGATCTACGAGCAGTACTTC. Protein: CSVEVETGAIYEQYF.

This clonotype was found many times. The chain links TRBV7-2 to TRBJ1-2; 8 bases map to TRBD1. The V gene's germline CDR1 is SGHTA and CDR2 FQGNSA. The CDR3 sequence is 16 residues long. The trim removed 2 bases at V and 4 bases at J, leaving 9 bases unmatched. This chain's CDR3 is CASSLSGAGGAYGYTF. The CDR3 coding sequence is TGTGCCAGCAGCTTATCGGGCGCAGGGGGCGCCTATGGCTACACCTTC. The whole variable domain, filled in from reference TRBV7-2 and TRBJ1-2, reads GAGVSQSPSNKVTEKGKDVELRCDPISGHTALYWYRQSLGQGLEFLIYFQGNSAPDKSGLPSDRFSAERTGGSVSTLTIQRTQQEDSAVYLCASSLSGAGGAYGYTFGSGTRLTVV.

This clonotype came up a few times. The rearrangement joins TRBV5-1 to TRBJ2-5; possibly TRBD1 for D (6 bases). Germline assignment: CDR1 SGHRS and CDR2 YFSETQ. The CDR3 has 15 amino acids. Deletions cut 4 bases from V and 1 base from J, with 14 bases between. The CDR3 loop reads CASSARGQSQETQYF. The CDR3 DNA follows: TGCGCCAGCAGCGCCCGCGGACAGAGCCAAGAGACCCAGTACTTC.

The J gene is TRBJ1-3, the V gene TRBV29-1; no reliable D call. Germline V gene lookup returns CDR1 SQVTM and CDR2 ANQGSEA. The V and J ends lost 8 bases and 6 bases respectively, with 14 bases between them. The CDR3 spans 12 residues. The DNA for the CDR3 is TGCAGCTTAGATCTATCGGCAAACACCATATATTTT. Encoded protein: CSLDLSANTIYF.

DNA for the CDR3: TGTGCCAGCAGCGTACTAGCGGACTACGAGCAGTACTTC. It specifies CASSVLADYEQYF. The V call is TRBV9, the J call TRBJ2-7; TRBD2 agrees at 7 bases. The ends lost 1 base at V and 3 bases at J; junction bases unmatched: 1. The V gene's germline CDR1 is SGDLS and CDR2 YYNGEE. The CDR3 has 13 amino acids.

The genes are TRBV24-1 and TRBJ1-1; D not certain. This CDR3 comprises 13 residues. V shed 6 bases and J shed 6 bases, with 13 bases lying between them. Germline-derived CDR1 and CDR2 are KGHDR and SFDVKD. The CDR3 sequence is CATSWSGSPEAFF. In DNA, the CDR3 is TGTGCCACCAGTTGGAGCGGGTCCCCTGAAGCTTTCTTT.

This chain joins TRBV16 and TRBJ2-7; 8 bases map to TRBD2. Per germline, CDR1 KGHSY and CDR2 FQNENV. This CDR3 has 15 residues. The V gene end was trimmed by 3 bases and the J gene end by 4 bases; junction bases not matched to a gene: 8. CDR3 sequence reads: CASSHPGLDRYEQYF. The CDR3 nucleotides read TGTGCCAGCAGCCACCCGGGACTAGATAGGTACGAGCAGTACTTC.

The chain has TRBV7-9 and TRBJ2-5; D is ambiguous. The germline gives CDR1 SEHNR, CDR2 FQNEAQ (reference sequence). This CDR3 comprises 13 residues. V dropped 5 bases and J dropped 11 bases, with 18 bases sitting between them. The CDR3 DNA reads TGTGCCAGCAGCCCCTGGAGCACAGATACGCAGTACTTC. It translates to CASSPWSTDTQYF.

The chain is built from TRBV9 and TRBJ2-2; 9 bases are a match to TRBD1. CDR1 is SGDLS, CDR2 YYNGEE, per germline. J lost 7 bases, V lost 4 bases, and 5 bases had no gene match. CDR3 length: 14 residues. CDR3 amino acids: CASSSWDRDGELFF. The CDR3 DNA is TGTGCCAGCAGCTCCTGGGACAGGGACGGGGAGCTGTTTTTT. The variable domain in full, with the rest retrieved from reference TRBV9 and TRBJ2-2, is DSGVTQTPKHLITATGQRVTLRCSPRSGDLSVYWYQQSLDQGLQFLIQYYNGEERAKGNILERFSAQQFPDLHSELNLSSLELGDSALYFCASSSWDRDGELFFGEGSRLTVL.

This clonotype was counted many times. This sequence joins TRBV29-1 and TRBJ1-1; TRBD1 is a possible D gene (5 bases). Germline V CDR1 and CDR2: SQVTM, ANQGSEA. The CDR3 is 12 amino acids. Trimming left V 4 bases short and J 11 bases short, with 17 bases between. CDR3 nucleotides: TGCAGCGTTGCGGGGCTAGGCACGGGGGCTTTCTTT. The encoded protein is CSVAGLGTGAFF.

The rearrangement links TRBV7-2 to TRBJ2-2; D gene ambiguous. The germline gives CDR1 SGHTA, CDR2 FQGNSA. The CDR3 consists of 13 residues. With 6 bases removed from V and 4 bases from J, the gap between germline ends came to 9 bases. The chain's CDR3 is CASRGRGTGELFF. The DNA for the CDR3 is TGTGCCAGCAGGGGTCGCGGCACCGGGGAGCTGTTTTTT.

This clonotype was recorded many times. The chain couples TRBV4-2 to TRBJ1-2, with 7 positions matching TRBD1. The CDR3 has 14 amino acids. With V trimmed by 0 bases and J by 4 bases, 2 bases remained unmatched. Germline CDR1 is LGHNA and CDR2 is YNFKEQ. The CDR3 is CASSQEQGPYGYTF. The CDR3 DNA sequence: TGTGCCAGCAGCCAAGAACAGGGGCCCTATGGCTACACCTTC.

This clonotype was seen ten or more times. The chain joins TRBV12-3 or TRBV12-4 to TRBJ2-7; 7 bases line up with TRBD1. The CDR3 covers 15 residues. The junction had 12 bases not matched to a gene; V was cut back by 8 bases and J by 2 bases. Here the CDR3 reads CASSTRQGLAYEQYF. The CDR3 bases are TGTGCCAGCTCTACTCGACAGGGCCTAGCCTACGAGCAGTACTTC.

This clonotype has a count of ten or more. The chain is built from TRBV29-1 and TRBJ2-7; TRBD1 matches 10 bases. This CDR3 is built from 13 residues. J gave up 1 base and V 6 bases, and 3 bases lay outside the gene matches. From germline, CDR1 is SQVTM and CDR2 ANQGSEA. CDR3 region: CSVPGQGSYEQYF. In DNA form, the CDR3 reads TGCAGCGTCCCGGGACAGGGGTCCTACGAGCAGTACTTC.